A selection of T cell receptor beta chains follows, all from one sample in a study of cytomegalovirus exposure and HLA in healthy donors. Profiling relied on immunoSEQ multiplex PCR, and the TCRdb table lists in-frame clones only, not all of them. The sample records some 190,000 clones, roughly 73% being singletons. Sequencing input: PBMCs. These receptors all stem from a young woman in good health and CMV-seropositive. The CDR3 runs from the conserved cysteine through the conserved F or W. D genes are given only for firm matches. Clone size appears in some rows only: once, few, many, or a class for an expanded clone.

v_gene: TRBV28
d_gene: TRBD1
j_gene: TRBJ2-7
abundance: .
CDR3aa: CASYPDREPYEQYF
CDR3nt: TGTGCCAGCTACCCGGACAGGGAACCCTACGAGCAGTACTTC

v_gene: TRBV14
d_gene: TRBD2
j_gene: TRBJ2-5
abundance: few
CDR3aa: CASSQGDGLAETQYF
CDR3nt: TGTGCCAGCAGCCAAGGGGACGGACTAGCTGAGACCCAGTACTTC

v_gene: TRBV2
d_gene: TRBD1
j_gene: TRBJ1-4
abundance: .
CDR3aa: CASRTGRSEKLFF
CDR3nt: TGTGCCAGCAGGACAGGGCGAAGCGAAAAACTGTTTTTT

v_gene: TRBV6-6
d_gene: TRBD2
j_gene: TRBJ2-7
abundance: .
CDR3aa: CASSYGNLLAEYEQYF
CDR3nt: TGTGCCAGCAGTTACGGGAACCTCCTAGCGGAGTACGAGCAGTACTTC

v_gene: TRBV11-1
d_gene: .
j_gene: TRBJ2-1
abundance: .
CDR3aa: CASSFSGLEQFF
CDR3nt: TGTGCCAGCAGCTTCTCTGGCCTTGAGCAGTTCTTC

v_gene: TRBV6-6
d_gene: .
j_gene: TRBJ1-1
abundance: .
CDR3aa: CASRPQGTTEAFF
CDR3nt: TGTGCCAGCAGGCCGCAGGGGACCACTGAAGCTTTCTTT

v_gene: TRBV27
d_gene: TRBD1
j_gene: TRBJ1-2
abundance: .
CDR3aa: CASAQGGASNYGYTF
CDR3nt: TGTGCCAGTGCCCAGGGGGGCGCGTCTAACTATGGCTACACCTTC

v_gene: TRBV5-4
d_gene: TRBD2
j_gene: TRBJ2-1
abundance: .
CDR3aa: CASSLRTSGPYNEQFF
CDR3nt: TGTGCCAGCAGCTTGAGGACTAGCGGACCCTACAATGAGCAGTTCTTC

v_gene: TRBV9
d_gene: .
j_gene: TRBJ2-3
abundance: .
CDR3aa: CASSPLRDTQYF
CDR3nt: TGTGCCAGCAGCCCGTTGAGGGATACGCAGTATTTT

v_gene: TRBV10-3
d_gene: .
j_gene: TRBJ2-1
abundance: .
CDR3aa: CAISHDLNNEQFF
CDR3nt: TGTGCCATCAGTCACGACTTAAACAATGAGCAGTTCTTC

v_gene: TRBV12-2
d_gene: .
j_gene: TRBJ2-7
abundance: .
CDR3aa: CASRLAPGEGTYEQYF
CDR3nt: TGTGCAAGTCGCTTAGCCCCGGGGGAGGGGACCTACGAGCAGTACTTC

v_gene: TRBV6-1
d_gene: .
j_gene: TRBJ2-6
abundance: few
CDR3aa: CASSGRPGANVLTF
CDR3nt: TGTGCCAGCAGTGGGAGACCCGGGGCCAACGTCCTGACTTTC

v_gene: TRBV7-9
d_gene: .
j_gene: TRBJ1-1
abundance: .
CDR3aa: CASSTQGWTEAFF
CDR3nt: TGTGCCAGCAGCACACAGGGCTGGACTGAAGCTTTCTTT

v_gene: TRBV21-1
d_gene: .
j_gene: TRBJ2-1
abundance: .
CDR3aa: CASNSSNGGDISCNEQFF
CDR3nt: TGTGCCAGCAACTCCTCCAATGGAGGAGATATATCCTGCAATGAGCAGTTCTTC

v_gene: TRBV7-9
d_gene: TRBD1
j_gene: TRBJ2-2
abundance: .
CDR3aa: CASSFVTGGPGELFF
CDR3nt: TGTGCCAGCAGCTTCGTGACAGGGGGCCCCGGGGAGCTGTTTTTT

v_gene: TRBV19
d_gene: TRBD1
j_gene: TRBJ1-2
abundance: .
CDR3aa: CASSSDRGYGYTF
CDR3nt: TGTGCCAGTAGTAGCGACAGGGGGTATGGCTACACCTTC

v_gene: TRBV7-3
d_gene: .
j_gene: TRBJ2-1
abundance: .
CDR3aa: CASSLSSGGSYNEQFF
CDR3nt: TGTGCCAGCAGCTTAAGCAGCGGAGGCTCCTACAATGAGCAGTTCTTC

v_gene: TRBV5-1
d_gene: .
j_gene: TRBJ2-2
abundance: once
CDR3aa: CASSLRQFANTGELFF
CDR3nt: TGCGCCAGCAGCTTGAGACAGTTCGCGAACACCGGGGAGCTGTTTTTT

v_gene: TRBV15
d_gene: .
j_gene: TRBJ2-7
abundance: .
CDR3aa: CATSRDPRGEQYF
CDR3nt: TGTGCCACCAGCAGAGATCCTCGAGGCGAGCAGTACTTC

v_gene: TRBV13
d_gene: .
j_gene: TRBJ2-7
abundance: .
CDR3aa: CASSSHPSSGLSYEQYF
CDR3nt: TGTGCCAGCAGCTCCCACCCTTCGAGCGGCCTGAGCTACGAGCAGTACTTC

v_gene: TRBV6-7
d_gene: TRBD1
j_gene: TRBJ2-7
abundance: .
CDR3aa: CASSLLGTGQGYEQYF
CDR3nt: TGTGCCAGCAGTTTACTCGGGACGGGACAGGGTTACGAGCAGTACTTC

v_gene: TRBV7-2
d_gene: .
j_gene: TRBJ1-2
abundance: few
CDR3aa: CASSVGYYGYTF
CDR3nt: TGTGCCAGCAGCGTGGGCTACTATGGCTACACCTTC

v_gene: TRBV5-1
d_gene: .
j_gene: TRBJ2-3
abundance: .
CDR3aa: CASSLERRGLTDTQYF
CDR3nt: TGCGCCAGCAGCTTGGAGCGGCGGGGACTCACAGATACGCAGTATTTT

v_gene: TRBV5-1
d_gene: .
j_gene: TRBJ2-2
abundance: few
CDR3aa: CASSLFGGQNTGELFF
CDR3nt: TGCGCCAGCAGCTTGTTCGGGGGGCAGAACACCGGGGAGCTGTTTTTT

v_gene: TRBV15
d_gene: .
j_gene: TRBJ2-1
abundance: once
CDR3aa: CATSRNGFWEQFF
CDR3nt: TGTGCCACCAGCAGAAACGGGTTCTGGGAGCAGTTCTTC

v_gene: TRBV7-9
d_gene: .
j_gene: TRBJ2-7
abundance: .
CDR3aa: CASSFAVEQYF
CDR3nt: TGTGCCAGCAGCTTTGCGGTCGAGCAGTACTTC

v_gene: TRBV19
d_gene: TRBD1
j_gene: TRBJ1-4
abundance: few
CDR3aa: CASRDRVNEKLFF
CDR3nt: TGTGCCAGTAGGGACAGGGTCAATGAAAAACTGTTTTTT

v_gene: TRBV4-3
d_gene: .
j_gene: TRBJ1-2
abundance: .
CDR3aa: CASSQEPQGNYGYTF
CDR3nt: TGCGCCAGCAGCCAAGAACCCCAGGGTAACTATGGCTACACCTTC

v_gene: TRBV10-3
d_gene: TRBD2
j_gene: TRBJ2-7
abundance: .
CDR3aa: CAISPRAGAPIREQYF
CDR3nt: TGTGCCATCAGCCCTCGAGCGGGGGCCCCCATCAGGGAGCAGTACTTC

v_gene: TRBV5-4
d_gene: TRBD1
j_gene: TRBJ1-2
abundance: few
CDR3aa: CASSTGTGFRYGYTF
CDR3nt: TGTGCCAGCAGCACCGGGACAGGGTTTCGGTATGGCTACACCTTC

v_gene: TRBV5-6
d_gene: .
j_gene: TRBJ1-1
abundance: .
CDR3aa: CASRGQGSSYTEAFF
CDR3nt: TGTGCCAGCAGGGGGCAGGGTTCTTCGTACACTGAAGCTTTCTTT

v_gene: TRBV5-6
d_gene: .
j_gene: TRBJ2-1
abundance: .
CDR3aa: CASSFIAAGPNEQFF
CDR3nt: TGTGCCAGCAGCTTTATAGCGGCAGGCCCCAATGAGCAGTTCTTC

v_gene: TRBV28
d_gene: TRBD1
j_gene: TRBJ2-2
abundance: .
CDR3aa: CASSLLGQLTFGELFF
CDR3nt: TGTGCCAGCAGTTTATTGGGACAGCTTACTTTTGGGGAGCTGTTTTTT

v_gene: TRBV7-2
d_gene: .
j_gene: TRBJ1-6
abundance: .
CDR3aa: CASSLPSGQRFSPLHF
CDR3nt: TGTGCCAGCAGCCTACCCAGCGGACAGAGGTTTTCACCCCTCCACTTT

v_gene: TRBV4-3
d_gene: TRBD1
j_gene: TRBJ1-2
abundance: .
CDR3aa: CASSRMTGDGFYGYTF
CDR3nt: TGCGCCAGCAGCCGAATGACAGGGGACGGGTTCTATGGCTACACCTTC

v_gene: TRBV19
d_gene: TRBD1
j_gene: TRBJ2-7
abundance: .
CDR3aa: CASSPRGSYEQYF
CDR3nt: TGTGCCAGTAGTCCCAGGGGGTCCTACGAGCAGTACTTC

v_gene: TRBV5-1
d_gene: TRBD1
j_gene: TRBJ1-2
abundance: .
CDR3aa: CASTGDRNYGYTF
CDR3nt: TGCGCCAGCACCGGGGACAGAAACTATGGCTACACCTTC

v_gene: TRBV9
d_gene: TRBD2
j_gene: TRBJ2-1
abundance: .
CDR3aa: CASSSKGGRGYNEQFF
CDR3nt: TGTGCCAGCAGCTCCAAGGGCGGGAGGGGCTACAATGAGCAGTTCTTC

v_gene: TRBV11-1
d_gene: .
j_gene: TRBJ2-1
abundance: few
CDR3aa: CASSPQVEQFF
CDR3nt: TGTGCCAGCAGCCCACAGGTTGAGCAGTTCTTC

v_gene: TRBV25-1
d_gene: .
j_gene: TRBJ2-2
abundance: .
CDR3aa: CASSDGGVLRELFF
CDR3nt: TGTGCCAGCAGTGATGGAGGGGTTCTCCGGGAGCTGTTTTTT

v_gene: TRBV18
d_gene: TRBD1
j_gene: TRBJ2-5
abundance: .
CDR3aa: CASSPDRVRGETQYF
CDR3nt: TGTGCCAGCTCACCTGACAGGGTCCGAGGAGAGACCCAGTACTTC